A single sample is the source of the 30 T cell receptor beta chains below, sequenced in a study of chemoradiotherapy in HPV16-positive cancers. Some clones are missing from TCRdb's copy, which holds only in-frame ones; the method was immunoSEQ multiplex PCR. The sample records fewer than 2,000 clones, roughly 77% being singletons. The sequences come from tumor tissue, collected from a patient who underwent chemoradiotherapy. The receptors derive from a human donor with HPV-associated anogenital cancer.

This chain links TRBV4-3 with TRBJ2-7; 7 bases fit TRBD2. The V segment lost 3 bases and the J segment 4 bases; nucleotides outside the gene matches: 12. The CDR3 has 16 amino acids. Germline-derived CDR1 and CDR2 are LGHNA and YSLEER. CDR3 residues: CASSQARGGTRYEQYF. The CDR3 DNA is TGCGCCAGCAGCCAGGCCCGGGGAGGGACGCGATACGAGCAGTACTTC.

CDR3 sequence (DNA): TGTGCCAGCAGTTTATTTGTAGGGGACGAGCAGTTCTTC. Encoded protein: CASSLFVGDEQFF. This chain joins TRBV27 and TRBJ2-1; either TRBD1 or TRBD2 may supply D (5 bases each). The CDR3 is made up of 13 amino acids. The V end was cut by 1 base, the J end by 10 bases, with 11 bases between. The germline CDR1 and CDR2 sequences are MNHEY and SMNVEV (reference sequence).

This clone was observed a single time. The chain links TRBV4-3 to TRBJ2-7; 12 bases agree with TRBD2. The junction had 2 bases not matched to a gene; V was cut back by 1 base and J by 7 bases. Per germline, CDR1 LGHNA and CDR2 YSLEER. This CDR3 has 14 residues. CDR3 loop: CASSQGTSGMEQYF. CDR3 nucleotides: TGCGCCAGCAGCCAAGGGACTAGCGGGATGGAGCAGTACTTC.

The V and J genes are TRBV6-5 and TRBJ1-5; D not resolved. The V gene's germline CDR1 is MNHEY and CDR2 SVGAGI. Trimming removed 6 bases at V and 7 bases at J, with 16 bases between. CDR3 length equals 14 residues. Written as DNA, the CDR3 is TGTGCCAGCAGCCTCCTCCCCGGCAGACAGCCCCAGCATTTT. Translation: CASSLLPGRQPQHF.

The rearrangement links TRBV10-1 to TRBJ2-5, with 7 bases fitting TRBD1. The J call may be in error: the DNA end matches TRBJ2-7 better. The V gene's germline CDR1 is WNHNN and CDR2 SYGVQD (reference sequence). This CDR3 has 13 residues. CDR3 protein: CAIKRDRIYEQYF. The DNA of the CDR3 is TGCGCCATCAAACGGGACAGAATATACGAGCAGTACTTC.

The chain carries TRBV7-2 and TRBJ2-3; 7 bases match TRBD2. Trimming at V came to 2 bases and at J to 0 bases, leaving 2 bases not matched to a gene. Germline V gives CDR1 SGHTA, CDR2 FQGNSA. The CDR3 totals 15 residues. The CDR3, as DNA: TGTGCCAGCAGCTTACAAGCGGGAAGCACAGATACGCAGTATTTT. Its protein product is CASSLQAGSTDTQYF.

The V and J genes are TRBV19 and TRBJ1-2; D may be TRBD1 (6 bases). The CDR3 spans 14 residues. The germline CDR1 and CDR2 sequences are LNHDA and SQIVND (reference sequence). V gave up 4 bases and J gave up 2 bases, with 11 bases separating them. The CDR3 protein is CASSNPQGNYGYTF. CDR3 nucleotides: TGTGCCAGTAGTAACCCACAGGGAAACTATGGCTACACCTTC.

This clone was seen a single time. V usage is TRBV6-1 and J usage is TRBJ2-5; a weak D match, TRBD2 (7 bases). V lost 7 bases and J 4 bases, leaving 13 bases between the germline ends. Germline lookup yields CDR1 MNHNS and CDR2 SASEGT. The CDR3 is made up of 13 amino acids. The CDR3 here is CASKRGGAETQYF. The CDR3 nucleotides are TGTGCCAGCAAAAGGGGGGGAGCAGAGACCCAGTACTTC.

The rearrangement uses TRBV27 and TRBJ2-7; weak D call: TRBD1 (6 bases). V was cut by 5 bases and J by 0 bases, with 11 bases left in between. CDR1 and CDR2 (germline): MNHEY, SMNVEV (reference sequence). CDR3 length: 14 residues. The CDR3 nucleotides read TGTGCCAGCAGTCCGGACAGTAACTCCTACGAGCAGTACTTC. Residues: CASSPDSNSYEQYF.

The chain links TRBV7-2 to TRBJ2-2; D is ambiguous. Germline V lookup: CDR1 SGHTA, CDR2 FQGNSA. Trimming removed 4 bases from V and 5 bases from J, with 5 bases in between. This CDR3 comprises 12 residues. In DNA, the CDR3 is TGTGCCAGCAGCTCTTTAACCGGGGAGCTGTTTTTT. This translates into CASSSLTGELFF.

The chain links TRBV13 to TRBJ2-5; 10 bases match TRBD2. Germline values: CDR1 PRHDT, CDR2 FYEKMQ (reference sequence). The V and J ends lost 4 bases and 5 bases, in that order; junction bases with no gene match: 10. This CDR3 is built from 16 residues. CDR3 residues: CASSSSPAGGPETQYF. The DNA for the CDR3 is TGTGCCAGCAGCTCCTCTCCAGCGGGAGGGCCCGAGACCCAGTACTTC.

This sequence joins TRBV6-6 and TRBJ2-4; D ambiguous. In germline, CDR1 is MNHNY, CDR2 SVGAGI (reference sequence). Trimming removed 8 bases from V and 9 bases from J, with 17 bases in between. The CDR3 spans 13 residues. Here the CDR3 DNA reads TGTGCCAGCGGGGTCTCTTGGGAAGGCATTCAGTACTTC. It encodes CASGVSWEGIQYF.

The CDR3 spells CASSPGPHLNIQYF. CDR3 nucleotide sequence: TGTGCCAGCAGCCCCGGTCCGCACTTGAACATTCAGTACTTC. The genes are TRBV9 and TRBJ2-4, with D unresolved. V shed 4 bases and J shed 7 bases, with 15 bases lying between them. This CDR3 has 14 residues. CDR1 and CDR2 (germline): SGDLS, YYNGEE.

The rearrangement links TRBV6-6 to TRBJ2-7; 8 positions match TRBD2. Germline V lookup: CDR1 MNHNY, CDR2 SVGAGI (reference sequence). The CDR3 spans 13 residues. V was clipped by 2 bases and J by 4 bases; unmatched bases: 1. The CDR3 nucleotides read TGTGCCAGCAGTTACGCGGGGGGTTACGAGCAGTACTTC. Its protein is CASSYAGGYEQYF.

The rearrangement links TRBV5-6 to TRBJ2-1; the D is unclear. Germline V gene lookup returns CDR1 SGHDT and CDR2 YYEEEE. The length of the CDR3 is 13 residues. The V end was cut by 0 bases, the J end by 7 bases, with 8 bases between. CDR3 loop: CASSLAGVNEQFF. CDR3 in DNA: TGTGCCAGCAGCTTGGCAGGAGTGAATGAGCAGTTCTTC.

This chain links TRBV7-2 with TRBJ1-3; no clear D gene. CDR3 size: 15 residues. With 3 bases removed from V and 0 bases from J, the gap between germline ends came to 9 bases. Germline-derived CDR1 and CDR2 are SGHTA and FQGNSA. The CDR3 DNA is TGTGCCAGCAGCTTCCGACGTGCCTCTGGAAACACCATATATTTT. As protein: CASSFRRASGNTIYF.

The chain combines TRBV11-3 with TRBJ2-7; 7 bases are a match to TRBD2. The V segment lost 3 bases and the J segment 3 bases; nucleotides outside the gene matches: 8. Germline CDR1 is SGHNT and CDR2 is YENEEA. The CDR3 has 15 amino acids. The CDR3 nucleotides are TGTGCCAGCAGCTTCTGGGGGGGAAGAATCTACGAGCAGTACTTC. It codes for CASSFWGGRIYEQYF.

The genes are TRBV5-4 and TRBJ2-7; 10 bases fit TRBD1. Looked up from germline, CDR1 is SGHNT and CDR2 is YYREEE (reference sequence). CDR3 size: 16 residues. V shed 0 bases and J 5 bases; nucleotides not matched to a gene: 8. DNA of the CDR3: TGTGCCAGCAGCTTGGCCCCGGGACAGGGGACCGACGAGCAGTACTTC. This sequence encodes CASSLAPGQGTDEQYF.

This clone was counted between two and nine times. The chain joins TRBV4-1 to TRBJ2-2; unclear D gene. This CDR3 has 13 amino acids. Germline V gives CDR1 MGHRA, CDR2 YSYEKL. Between the trimmed V and J ends, which lost 8 bases and 3 bases, there was a span of 10 bases. The CDR3 DNA reads TGCGCCAGCGCAGGTTTCGACACCGGGGAGCTGTTTTTT. Its protein product is CASAGFDTGELFF.

This clone has a single count. The chain links TRBV9 to TRBJ2-1; either TRBD1 or TRBD2 may fit D (5 bases each). This CDR3 comprises 15 residues. The V end was cut by 1 base, the J end by 8 bases, with 16 bases between. Per germline, CDR1 SGDLS and CDR2 YYNGEE. For the CDR3, the DNA is TGTGCCAGCAGCGTATCCGGTTTCGGGGCAGATGAGCAGTTCTTC. This translates into CASSVSGFGADEQFF.

The V call is TRBV2, the J call TRBJ2-6; D gene unclear. CDR1 is SNHLY and CDR2 is FYNNEI in the germline V gene. This CDR3 spans 10 amino acids. With 8 bases removed from V and 9 bases from J, the gap between germline ends came to 5 bases. DNA of the CDR3: TGTGCCAGCGGTGGCAACGTCCTGACTTTC. Translating gives CASGGNVLTF.

CDR3 nucleotides: TGTGCCAGCTTTAACGGGCCGAGACTGAACACTGAAGCTTTCTTT. Its protein product is CASFNGPRLNTEAFF. The chain joins TRBV18 to TRBJ1-1; D is ambiguous. CDR3 length: 15 residues. Germline V gene data show CDR1 as KGHSH and CDR2 as LQKENI. Trimming took off 7 bases at V and 0 bases at J, with 15 bases between the two ends.

V usage is TRBV4-1 and J usage is TRBJ1-3; 10 nucleotides agree with TRBD1. This CDR3 contains 16 residues. CDR1 is MGHRA, CDR2 YSYEKL, per germline. V was pared by 5 bases and J by 2 bases, with 6 bases of the junction left unmatched. This CDR3 reads CASSDGQGGTGNTIYF. In DNA, the CDR3 is TGCGCCAGCAGCGACGGACAGGGGGGTACTGGAAACACCATATATTTT.

The CDR3 region has the DNA TGTGCCAGCAGTTTAAACAGGGGGGTCACTGAAGCTTTCTTT. Translation: CASSLNRGVTEAFF. The chain is built from TRBV27 and TRBJ1-1, with TRBD1 matching 8 bases. Germline CDR1 is MNHEY and CDR2 is SMNVEV (reference sequence). The CDR3 has 14 residues. Trimming at V came to 2 bases and at J to 4 bases, leaving 3 bases not matched to a gene.

The chain couples TRBV4-2 to TRBJ1-2; D unresolved. The V and J ends lost 0 bases and 0 bases respectively, with 8 bases between them. Germline V gene data show CDR1 as LGHNA and CDR2 as YNFKEQ. The CDR3 extends over 15 amino acids. The CDR3 DNA sequence: TGTGCCAGCAGCCAAGACTCGGAGGCTAACTATGGCTACACCTTC. It codes for CASSQDSEANYGYTF.

This clone was detected only once. This rearrangement joins TRBV7-2 to TRBJ1-5, with 7 bases aligning to TRBD1. The CDR3 consists of 13 residues. The trim removed 4 bases at V and 4 bases at J, leaving 1 base unmatched. The germline gives CDR1 SGHTA, CDR2 FQGNSA. CDR3 in amino acids: CASSSTGNQPQHF. The CDR3, as DNA: TGTGCCAGCAGCTCGACAGGGAATCAGCCCCAGCATTTT. Full variable domain (missing parts from reference TRBV7-2 and TRBJ1-5): GAGVSQSPSNKVTEKGKDVELRCDPISGHTALYWYRQSLGQGLEFLIYFQGNSAPDKSGLPSDRFSAERTGGSVSTLTIQRTQQEDSAVYLCASSSTGNQPQHFGDGTRLSIL.

V and J are TRBV19 and TRBJ2-1, with D unresolved. Germline-derived CDR1 and CDR2 are LNHDA and SQIVND (reference sequence). With 8 bases removed from V and 8 bases from J, the gap between germline ends came to 7 bases. The CDR3 extends over 10 amino acids. The DNA of the CDR3 is TGTGCCAGTGGAAGGGATGAGCAGTTCTTC. Translating gives CASGRDEQFF.

This rearrangement joins TRBV19 to TRBJ1-2; D gene unclear. From germline, CDR1 is LNHDA and CDR2 SQIVND (reference sequence). V was trimmed by 5 bases and J by 1 base, leaving 17 bases between them. The CDR3 loop spans 16 amino acids. CDR3 loop: CASSGPGQDFNYGYTF. The CDR3 DNA reads as TGTGCCAGTAGTGGCCCCGGGCAGGACTTTAACTATGGCTACACCTTC. The full variable domain, with the rest looked up from reference TRBV19 and TRBJ1-2, is DGGITQSPKYLFRKEGQNVTLSCEQNLNHDAMYWYRQDPGQGLRLIYYSQIVNDFQKGDIAEGYSVSREKKESFPLTVTSAQKNPTAFYLCASSGPGQDFNYGYTFGSGTRLTVV.

This clone was observed a handful of times. The genes are TRBV7-8 and TRBJ2-7; tentative D call: TRBD1 (5 bases). Trimming left V 5 bases short and J 6 bases short, with 11 bases between. The CDR3 has 12 amino acids. CDR1 and CDR2 (germline): SGHVS, FQNEAQ. The chain's CDR3 is CASSPAGREQYF. The CDR3 coding sequence is TGTGCCAGCAGCCCCGCAGGGCGCGAGCAGTACTTC.

The chain couples TRBV6-5 to TRBJ1-3, with D unclear. Germline lookup yields CDR1 MNHEY and CDR2 SVGAGI. The CDR3 is 14 amino acids. V was trimmed by 8 bases and J by 5 bases, leaving 16 bases between them. The CDR3 DNA follows: TGTGCCAGCGCGGATTTGCGTGGACGAAACACCATATATTTT. The encoded protein is CASADLRGRNTIYF.